Given below is one T cell receptor (beta chain) in context. What it recognizes is unknown. Germline CDR1 reads SGDLS; CDR2 reads YYNGEE. The ends were cut back, 7 bases at V and 1 base at J, with 15 bases in the middle. The CDR3 is made up of 15 amino acids. These data come from a study of cytomegalovirus exposure and HLA in healthy donors. Findings of the study overall: Specificity of a few CMV-associated chains for CMV antigens was verified in vitro. The listing of roughly 160 TCR beta chains classed them as cytomegalovirus-associated.

The data were produced by immunoSEQ multiplex PCR, yet TCRdb's version contains in-frame clones alone and is incomplete. The table records 200,000 or so clones, approximately 80% of them present only once. This TCR derives from a man aged 18 to 30 in good health and CMV-seropositive. The rearrangement uses TRBV9 and TRBJ1-3; perhaps TRBD1 as D (6 bases). Sequenced sample: PBMCs. The CDR3 DNA sequence: TGTGCCAGCCTGCTTAGGACAGCATCTGGAAACACCATATATTTT. Its protein product is CASLLRTASGNTIYF.